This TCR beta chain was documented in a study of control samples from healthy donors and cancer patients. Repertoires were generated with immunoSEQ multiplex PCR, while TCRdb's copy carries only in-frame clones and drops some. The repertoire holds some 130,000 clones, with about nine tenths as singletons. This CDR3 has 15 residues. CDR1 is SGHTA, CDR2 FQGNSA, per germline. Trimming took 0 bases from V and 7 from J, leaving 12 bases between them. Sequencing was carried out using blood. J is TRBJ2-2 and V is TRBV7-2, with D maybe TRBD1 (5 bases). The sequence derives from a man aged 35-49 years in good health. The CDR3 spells CASSLAPGSIGELFF. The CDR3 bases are TGTGCCAGCAGCTTAGCCCCAGGGTCTATCGGGGAGCTGTTTTTT. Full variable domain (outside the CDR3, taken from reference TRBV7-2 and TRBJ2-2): GAGVSQSPSNKVTEKGKDVELRCDPISGHTALYWYRQSLGQGLEFLIYFQGNSAPDKSGLPSDRFSAERTGGSVSTLTIQRTQQEDSAVYLCASSLAPGSIGELFFGEGSRLTVL.